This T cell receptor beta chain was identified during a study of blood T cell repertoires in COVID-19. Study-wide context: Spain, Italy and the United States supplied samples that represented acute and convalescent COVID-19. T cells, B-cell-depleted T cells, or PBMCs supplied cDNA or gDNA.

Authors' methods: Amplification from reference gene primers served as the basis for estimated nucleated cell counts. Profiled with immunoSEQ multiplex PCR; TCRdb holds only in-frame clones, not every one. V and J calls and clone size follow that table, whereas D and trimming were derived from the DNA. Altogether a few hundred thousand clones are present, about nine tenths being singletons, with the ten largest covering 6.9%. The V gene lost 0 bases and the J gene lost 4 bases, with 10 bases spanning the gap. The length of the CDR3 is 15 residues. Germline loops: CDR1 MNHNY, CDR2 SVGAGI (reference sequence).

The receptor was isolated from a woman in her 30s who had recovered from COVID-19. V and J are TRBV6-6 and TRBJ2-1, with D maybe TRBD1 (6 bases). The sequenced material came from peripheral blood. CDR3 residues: CASSYSATGYNEQFF. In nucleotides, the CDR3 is TGTGCCAGCAGTTACTCCGCGACAGGATACAATGAGCAGTTCTTC.